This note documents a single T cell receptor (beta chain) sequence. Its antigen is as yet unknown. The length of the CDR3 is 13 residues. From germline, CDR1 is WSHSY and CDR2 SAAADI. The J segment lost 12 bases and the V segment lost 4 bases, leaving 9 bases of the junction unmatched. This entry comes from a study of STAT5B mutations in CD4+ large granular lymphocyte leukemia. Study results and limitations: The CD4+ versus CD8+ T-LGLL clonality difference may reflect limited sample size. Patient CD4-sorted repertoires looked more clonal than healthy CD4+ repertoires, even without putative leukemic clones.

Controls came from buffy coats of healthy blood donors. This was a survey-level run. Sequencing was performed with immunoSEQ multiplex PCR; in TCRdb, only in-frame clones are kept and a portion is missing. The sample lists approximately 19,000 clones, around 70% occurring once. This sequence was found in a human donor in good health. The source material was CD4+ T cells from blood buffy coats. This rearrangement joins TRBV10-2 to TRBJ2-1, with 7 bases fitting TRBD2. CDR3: CASSGSSGDLQFF. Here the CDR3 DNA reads TGCGCCAGCAGTGGCTCTAGCGGCGACCTGCAGTTCTTC.